This TCR beta chain was identified in a study of Tregs in tolerant kidney transplant recipients. Recipients received nonmyeloablative bone marrow transplants from related graft donors, with transient mixed chimerism. CD4+CD25+CD127- Tregs, CD4+CD25- non-Tregs, CD4 and CD8 cells were sorted. Trimming took 1 base from V and 1 from J; bases not matched to a gene: 10. This CDR3 region has 17 residues. Germline V gene lookup returns CDR1 SGHAT and CDR2 FQNNGV. Worth noting for this clone: The target antigen is unknown.

Broader study findings: No direct test of biological reproducibility was done here. Some patients' samples used different primers over time, so nucleotide sequences weren't comparable.

Method: immunoSEQ multiplex PCR; TCRdb's copy keeps in-frame clones and lacks some. This table holds some 56,000 clones, 91% found once. The source material was CD8+ T cells from blood (PBMCs), sampled 24 months after the transplant. The rearrangement joins TRBV11-2 to TRBJ2-7, with 7 bases fitting TRBD1. This TCR came from a human patient who received a combined kidney and bone marrow transplant. The T cells may come from the graft donor. The CDR3 region is CASSLVGWGQSSYEQYF. DNA for the CDR3: TGTGCCAGCAGCTTAGTCGGATGGGGACAGTCATCCTACGAGCAGTACTTC. The full variable domain, with the rest looked up from reference TRBV11-2 and TRBJ2-7, is EAGVAQSPRYKIIEKRQSVAFWCNPISGHATLYWYQQILGQGPKLLIQFQNNGVVDDSQLPKDRFSAERLKGVDSTLKIQPAKLEDSAVYLCASSLVGWGQSSYEQYFGPGTRLTVT.